This T cell receptor (beta chain) was identified during a study of cytomegalovirus exposure and HLA in healthy donors. Vbeta (60) and Jbeta (13) primers were used in the PCR. Only in-frame clones appear in the TCRdb table, and some are missing; sequencing was by immunoSEQ multiplex PCR. Its clone listing holds about 130,000 clones. Germline CDR1 is LNHNV and CDR2 is YYDKDF (reference sequence). This CDR3 comprises 16 residues. Comments on this clone: A junction boundary mismatches the germline segment, possibly from a read error.

The sequenced material came from PBMCs. V is TRBV15 and J is TRBJ1-4; possible D gene TRBD1, 5 bases. The sequence was obtained from a man aged 40-49 years in good health and CMV-seronegative. The CDR3: CATSRVPFSGDEKLVF. The CDR3 DNA is TGTGCCACCAGCAGAGTGCCGTTTTCGGGGGATGAAAAACTGGTTTTT. The whole variable domain, filled in from reference TRBV15 and TRBJ1-4, reads DAMVIQNPRYQVTQFGKPVTLSCSQTLNHNVMYWYQQKSSQAPKLLFHYYDKDFNNEADTPDNFQSRRPNTSFCFLDIRSPGLGDTAMYLCATSRVPFSGDEKLVFGSGTQLSVL.